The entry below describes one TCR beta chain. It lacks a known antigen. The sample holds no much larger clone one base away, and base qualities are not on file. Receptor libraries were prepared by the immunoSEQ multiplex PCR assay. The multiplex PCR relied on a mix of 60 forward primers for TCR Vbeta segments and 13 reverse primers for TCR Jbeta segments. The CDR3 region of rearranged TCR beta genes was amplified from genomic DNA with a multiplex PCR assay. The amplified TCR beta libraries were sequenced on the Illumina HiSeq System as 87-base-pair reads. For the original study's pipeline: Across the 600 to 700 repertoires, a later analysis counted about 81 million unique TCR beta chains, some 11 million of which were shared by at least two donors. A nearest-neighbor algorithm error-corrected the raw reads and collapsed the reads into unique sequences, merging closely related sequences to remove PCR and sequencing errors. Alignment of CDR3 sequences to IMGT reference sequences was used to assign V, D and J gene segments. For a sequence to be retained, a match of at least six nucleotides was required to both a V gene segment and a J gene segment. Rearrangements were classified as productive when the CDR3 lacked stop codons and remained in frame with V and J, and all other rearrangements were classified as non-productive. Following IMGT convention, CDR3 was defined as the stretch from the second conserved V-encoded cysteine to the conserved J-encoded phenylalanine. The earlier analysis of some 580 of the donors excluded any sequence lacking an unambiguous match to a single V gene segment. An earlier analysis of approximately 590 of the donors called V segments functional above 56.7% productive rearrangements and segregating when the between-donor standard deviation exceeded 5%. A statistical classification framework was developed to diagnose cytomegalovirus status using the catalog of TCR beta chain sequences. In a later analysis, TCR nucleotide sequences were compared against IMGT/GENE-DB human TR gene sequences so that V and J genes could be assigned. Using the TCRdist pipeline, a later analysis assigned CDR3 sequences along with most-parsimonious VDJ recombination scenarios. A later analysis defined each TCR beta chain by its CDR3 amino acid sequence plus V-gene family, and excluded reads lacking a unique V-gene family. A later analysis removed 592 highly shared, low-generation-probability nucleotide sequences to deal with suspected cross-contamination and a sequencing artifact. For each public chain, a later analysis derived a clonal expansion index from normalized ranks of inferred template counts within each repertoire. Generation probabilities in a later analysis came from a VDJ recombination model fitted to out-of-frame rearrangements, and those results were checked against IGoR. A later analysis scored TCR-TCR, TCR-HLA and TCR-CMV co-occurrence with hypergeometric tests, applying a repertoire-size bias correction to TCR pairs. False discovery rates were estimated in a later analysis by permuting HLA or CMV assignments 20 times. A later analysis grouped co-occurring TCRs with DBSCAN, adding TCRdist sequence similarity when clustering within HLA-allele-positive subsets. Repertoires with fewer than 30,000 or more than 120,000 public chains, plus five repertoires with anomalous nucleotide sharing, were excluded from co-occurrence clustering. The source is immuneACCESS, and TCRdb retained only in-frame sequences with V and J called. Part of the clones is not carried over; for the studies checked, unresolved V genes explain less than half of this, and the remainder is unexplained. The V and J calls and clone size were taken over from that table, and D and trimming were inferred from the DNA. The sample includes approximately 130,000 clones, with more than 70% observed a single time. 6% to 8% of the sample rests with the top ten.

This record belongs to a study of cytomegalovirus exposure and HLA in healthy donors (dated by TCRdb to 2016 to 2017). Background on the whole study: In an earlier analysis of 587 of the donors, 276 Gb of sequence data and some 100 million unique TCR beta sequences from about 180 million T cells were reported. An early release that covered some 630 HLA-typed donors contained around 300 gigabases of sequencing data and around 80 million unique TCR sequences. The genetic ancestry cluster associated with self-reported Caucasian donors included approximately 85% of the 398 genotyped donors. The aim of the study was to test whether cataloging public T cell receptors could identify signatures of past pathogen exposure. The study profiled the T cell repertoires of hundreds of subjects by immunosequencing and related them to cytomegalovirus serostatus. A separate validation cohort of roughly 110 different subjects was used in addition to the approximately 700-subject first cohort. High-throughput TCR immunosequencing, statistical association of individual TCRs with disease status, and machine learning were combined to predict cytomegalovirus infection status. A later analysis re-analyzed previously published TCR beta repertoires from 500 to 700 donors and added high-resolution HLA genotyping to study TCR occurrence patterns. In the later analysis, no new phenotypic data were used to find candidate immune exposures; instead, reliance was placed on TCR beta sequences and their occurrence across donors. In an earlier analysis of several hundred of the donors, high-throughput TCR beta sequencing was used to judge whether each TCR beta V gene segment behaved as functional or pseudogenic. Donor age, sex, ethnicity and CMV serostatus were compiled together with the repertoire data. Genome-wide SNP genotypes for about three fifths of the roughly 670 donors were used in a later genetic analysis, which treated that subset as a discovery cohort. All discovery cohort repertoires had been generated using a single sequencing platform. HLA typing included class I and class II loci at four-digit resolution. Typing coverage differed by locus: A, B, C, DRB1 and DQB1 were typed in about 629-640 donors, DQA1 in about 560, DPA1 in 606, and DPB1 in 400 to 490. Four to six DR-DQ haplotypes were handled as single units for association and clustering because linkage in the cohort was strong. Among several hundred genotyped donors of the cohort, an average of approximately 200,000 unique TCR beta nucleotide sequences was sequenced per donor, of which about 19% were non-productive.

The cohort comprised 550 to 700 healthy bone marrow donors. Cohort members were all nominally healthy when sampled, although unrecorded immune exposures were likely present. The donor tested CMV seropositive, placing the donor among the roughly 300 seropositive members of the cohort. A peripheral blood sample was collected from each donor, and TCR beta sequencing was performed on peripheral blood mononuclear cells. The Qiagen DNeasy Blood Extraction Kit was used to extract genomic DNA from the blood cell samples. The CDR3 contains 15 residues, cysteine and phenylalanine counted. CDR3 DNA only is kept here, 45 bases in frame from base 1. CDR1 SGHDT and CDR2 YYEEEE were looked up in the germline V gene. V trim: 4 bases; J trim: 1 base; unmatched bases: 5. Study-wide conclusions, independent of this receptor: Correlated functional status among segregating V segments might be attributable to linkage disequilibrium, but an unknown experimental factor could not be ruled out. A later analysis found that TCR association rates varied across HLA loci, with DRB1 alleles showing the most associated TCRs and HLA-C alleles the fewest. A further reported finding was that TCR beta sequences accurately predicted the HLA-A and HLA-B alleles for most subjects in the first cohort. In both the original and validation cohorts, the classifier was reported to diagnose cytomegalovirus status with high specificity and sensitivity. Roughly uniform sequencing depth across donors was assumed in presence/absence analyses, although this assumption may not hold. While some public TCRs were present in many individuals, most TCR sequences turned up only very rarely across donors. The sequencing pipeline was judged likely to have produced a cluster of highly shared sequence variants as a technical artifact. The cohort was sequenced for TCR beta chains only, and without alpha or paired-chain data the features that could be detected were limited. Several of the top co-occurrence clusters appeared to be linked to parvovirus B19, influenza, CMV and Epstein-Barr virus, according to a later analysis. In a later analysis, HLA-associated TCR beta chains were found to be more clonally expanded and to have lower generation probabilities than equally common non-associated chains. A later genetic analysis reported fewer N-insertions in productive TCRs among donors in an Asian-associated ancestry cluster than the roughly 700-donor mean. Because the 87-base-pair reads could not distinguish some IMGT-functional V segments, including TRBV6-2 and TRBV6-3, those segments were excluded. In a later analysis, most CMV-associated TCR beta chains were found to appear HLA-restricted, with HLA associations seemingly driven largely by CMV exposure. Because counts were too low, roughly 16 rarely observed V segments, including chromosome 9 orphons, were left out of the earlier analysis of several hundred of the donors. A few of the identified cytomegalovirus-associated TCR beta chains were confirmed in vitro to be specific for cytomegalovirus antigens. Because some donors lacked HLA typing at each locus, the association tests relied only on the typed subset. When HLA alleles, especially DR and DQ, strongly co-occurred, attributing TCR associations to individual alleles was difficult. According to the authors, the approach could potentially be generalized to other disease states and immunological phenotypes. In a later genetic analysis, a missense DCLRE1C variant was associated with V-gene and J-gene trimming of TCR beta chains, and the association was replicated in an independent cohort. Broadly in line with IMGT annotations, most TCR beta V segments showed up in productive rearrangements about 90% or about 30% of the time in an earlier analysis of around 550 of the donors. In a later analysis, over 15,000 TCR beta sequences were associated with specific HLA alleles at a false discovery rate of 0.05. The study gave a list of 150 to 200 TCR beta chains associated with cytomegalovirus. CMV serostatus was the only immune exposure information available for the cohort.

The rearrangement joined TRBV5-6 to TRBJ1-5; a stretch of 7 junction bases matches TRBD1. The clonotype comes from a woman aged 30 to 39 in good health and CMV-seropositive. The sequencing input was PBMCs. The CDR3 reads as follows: CASSVQGGSNQPQHF. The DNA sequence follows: TGTGCCAGCAGCGTCCAGGGGGGCAGCAATCAGCCCCAGCATTTT.